The 22 T cell receptor beta chains listed next were all sequenced from one sample in a study of cytomegalovirus exposure and HLA in healthy donors. Sequenced by immunoSEQ multiplex PCR; TCRdb stores in-frame clones only, minus some. This table holds about 140,000 clones, approximately 86% found once. Material: PBMCs. Source of these receptors: a man between 18 and 35 years old in good health and CMV-seropositive.

This rearrangement joins TRBV27 to TRBJ1-5; unclear D gene. Deletions cut 2 bases from V and 5 bases from J, with 10 bases between. This CDR3 region has 14 residues. Per germline, CDR1 MNHEY and CDR2 SMNVEV (reference sequence). The CDR3 DNA follows: TGTGCCAGCAGTTTAGTCCAGTACCATCAGCCCCAGCATTTT. It yields the protein CASSLVQYHQPQHF.

The rearrangement uses TRBV11-2 and TRBJ2-2; 11 bases match TRBD2. V shed 1 base and J 3 bases; nucleotides not matched to a gene: 7. CDR3 length: 18 amino acids. The germline V gene has CDR1 SGHAT and CDR2 FQNNGV. In DNA form, the CDR3 reads TGTGCCAGCAGCTTAGCCTTAGAACTAGCGGGAGACACCGGGGAGCTGTTTTTT. This sequence encodes CASSLALELAGDTGELFF. Full variable domain (outside the CDR3, taken from reference TRBV11-2 and TRBJ2-2): EAGVAQSPRYKIIEKRQSVAFWCNPISGHATLYWYQQILGQGPKLLIQFQNNGVVDDSQLPKDRFSAERLKGVDSTLKIQPAKLEDSAVYLCASSLALELAGDTGELFFGEGSRLTVL.

This clone was seen just once. The chain carries TRBV9 and TRBJ2-1; the match to TRBD1 covers 9 bases. V was clipped by 3 bases and J by 8 bases; unmatched bases: 9. Germline V gene lookup returns CDR1 SGDLS and CDR2 YYNGEE. This CDR3 is 15 amino acids long. For the CDR3, the DNA is TGTGCCAGCAGCGCCCAACCGGGACAGGGCTATGAGCAGTTCTTC. Protein: CASSAQPGQGYEQFF. Together with reference TRBV9 and TRBJ2-1, the CDR3 gives the full variable domain: DSGVTQTPKHLITATGQRVTLRCSPRSGDLSVYWYQQSLDQGLQFLIQYYNGEERAKGNILERFSAQQFPDLHSELNLSSLELGDSALYFCASSAQPGQGYEQFFGPGTRLTVL.

V gene TRBV5-1 combines with J gene TRBJ2-7, with 8 bases identical to TRBD1. This CDR3 region has 17 residues. Germline CDR1 is SGHRS and CDR2 is YFSETQ. V shed 0 bases and J 3 bases; nucleotides not matched to a gene: 11. CDR3 in amino acids: CASSLAQTRTGSYEQYF. Written as DNA, the CDR3 is TGCGCCAGCAGCTTGGCACAAACTAGGACAGGGAGCTACGAGCAGTACTTC. Full variable domain (rest looked up from reference TRBV5-1 and TRBJ2-7): KAGVTQTPRYLIKTRGQQVTLSCSPISGHRSVSWYQQTPGQGLQFLFEYFSETQRNKGNFPGRFSGRQFSNSRSEMNVSTLELGDSALYLCASSLAQTRTGSYEQYFGPGTRLTVT.

This rearrangement joins TRBV10-3 to TRBJ2-4; no definite D call. V was trimmed by 2 bases and J by 0 bases, leaving 8 bases between them. This CDR3 contains 15 residues. CDR1 is ENHRY, CDR2 SYGVKD, per germline. CDR3 bases: TGTGCCATCAGTGAGGAGAGTCTAGCCAAAAACATTCAGTACTTC. Its translation: CAISEESLAKNIQYF.

CDR3 in amino acids: CASNLAGVTGELFF. The CDR3 DNA reads TGCGCCAGCAATTTAGCGGGAGTTACCGGGGAGCTGTTTTTT. The gene calls are TRBV4-1 and TRBJ2-2; 9 bases agree with TRBD2. In germline, CDR1 is MGHRA, CDR2 YSYEKL. CDR3 length: 14 amino acids. With V trimmed by 7 bases and J by 5 bases, 5 bases remained unmatched.

V usage is TRBV11-2 and J usage is TRBJ2-7, with 9 bases lining up with TRBD1. The CDR3 is 14 residues long. The V gene end was trimmed by 9 bases and the J gene end by 2 bases; junction bases not matched to a gene: 8. CDR1 is SGHAT and CDR2 is FQNNGV in the germline V gene. In DNA, the CDR3 is TGTGCCAGTCAACCGGGACAGGGTCCCTACGAGCAGTACTTC. As protein: CASQPGQGPYEQYF.

The chain recombines TRBV6-4 with TRBJ2-2; tentative D call: TRBD1 (5 bases). The germline V and J ends were trimmed by 6 bases and 3 bases, with 14 bases remaining between them. This CDR3 comprises 15 residues. Germline V CDR1 and CDR2: MRHNA, SNTAGT. The CDR3 region is CASRPGQGHTGELFF. The CDR3 DNA sequence: TGTGCCAGCAGGCCAGGGCAGGGTCACACCGGGGAGCTGTTTTTT.

This chain joins TRBV5-4 and TRBJ1-1; no reliable D call. Germline V CDR1 and CDR2: SGHNT, YYREEE (reference sequence). The length of the CDR3 is 14 residues. V lost 3 bases, J lost 2 bases, and 11 bases lay in between. The CDR3 DNA follows: TGTGCCAGCAGCTCCCTTTCACTTAACACTGAAGCTTTCTTT. Translated: CASSSLSLNTEAFF. Complete variable domain (other parts from reference TRBV5-4 and TRBJ1-1): ETGVTQSPTHLIKTRGQQVTLRCSSQSGHNTVSWYQQALGQGPQFIFQYYREEENGRGNFPPRFSGLQFPNYSSELNVNALELDDSALYLCASSSLSLNTEAFFGQGTRLTVV.

The CDR3 DNA reads TGTGCCAGCAGCTCATCAGGGAAGAGGGAGACCCAGTACTTC. Translated: CASSSSGKRETQYF. The V gene is TRBV7-2, the J gene TRBJ2-5; perhaps TRBD1 as D (5 bases). The CDR3 is 14 residues long. The germline V gene encodes CDR1 SGHTA and CDR2 FQGNSA. Trimming removed 4 bases at V and 5 bases at J, with 14 bases between.

This chain joins TRBV5-4 and TRBJ2-6, with unresolved D. Per germline, CDR1 SGHNT and CDR2 YYREEE (reference sequence). Trimming shortened V by 1 base and J by 0 bases, and 2 bases separated the two germline ends. The CDR3 loop spans 14 amino acids. CDR3 DNA sequence: TGTGCCAGCAGCTTGTACTCTGGGGCCAACGTCCTGACTTTC. Its translation: CASSLYSGANVLTF.

The V and J genes are TRBV5-8 and TRBJ1-2; D uncertain. This CDR3 comprises 14 residues. Germline CDR1 reads SGHTS; CDR2 reads YDEGEE. Trimming removed 3 bases from V and 4 bases from J, with 13 bases in between. The CDR3 protein is CASSSQPLAYGYTF. The CDR3 nucleotides are TGTGCCAGCAGCTCGCAGCCGCTAGCCTATGGCTACACCTTC.

This clone was seen only once. The chain employs TRBV10-3 and TRBJ1-2, with TRBD1 identical over 8 bases. The V gene end was trimmed by 4 bases and the J gene end by 3 bases; junction bases not matched to a gene: 4. The CDR3 contains 14 residues. CDR1 is ENHRY, CDR2 SYGVKD, per germline. The CDR3 is CAISGGQDYYGYTF. The CDR3 DNA reads TGTGCCATCAGTGGGGGACAGGACTACTATGGCTACACCTTC.

This chain connects TRBV19 to TRBJ1-5; possible D gene TRBD1, 6 bases. The V gene's germline CDR1 is LNHDA and CDR2 SQIVND (reference sequence). This CDR3 contains 16 residues. The V gene lost 4 bases and the J gene lost 0 bases, with 13 bases spanning the gap. The CDR3 sequence is CASSRAQGFSNQPQHF. The CDR3 bases are TGTGCCAGTAGTAGGGCACAGGGCTTTAGCAATCAGCCCCAGCATTTT.

The rearrangement joins TRBV15 to TRBJ1-2; TRBD1 might be the D (5 bases). V lost 8 bases and J lost 12, with 25 bases in between. Germline-derived CDR1 and CDR2 are LNHNV and YYDKDF (reference sequence). This CDR3 is built from 14 residues. CDR3 bases: TGTGCCACCGGCGGACGGGACTCGTATGCCAGCCACACCTTC. It translates to CATGGRDSYASHTF.

J is TRBJ2-7 and V is TRBV5-1; 7 positions agree with TRBD1. Looked up from germline, CDR1 is SGHRS and CDR2 is YFSETQ. V lost 4 bases, J lost 4 bases, and 11 bases stayed unmatched. CDR3 length: 15 residues. CDR3 sequence (DNA): TGCGCCAGCAGCCCTGGAAGGGGGCTGGATTACGAGCAGTACTTC. It is translated as CASSPGRGLDYEQYF.

The gene calls are TRBV4-1 and TRBJ2-3; 7 bases match TRBD2. There are 14 residues in the CDR3. The ends lost 4 bases at V and 5 bases at J; junction bases unmatched: 6. Germline V CDR1 and CDR2: MGHRA, YSYEKL. The CDR3 DNA reads as TGCGCCAGCAGCCCAAGGGAGGGCCGAGATACGCAGTATTTT. Its protein is CASSPREGRDTQYF.

The V call is TRBV5-1, the J call TRBJ1-2; D is unclear. The germline gives CDR1 SGHRS, CDR2 YFSETQ. Trimming removed 0 bases at V and 3 bases at J, with 6 bases between. The CDR3 runs 13 residues. This CDR3 reads CASSLDGDYGYTF. The CDR3 nucleotides read TGCGCCAGCAGCTTGGACGGTGACTATGGCTACACCTTC. Full variable domain (outside the CDR3, taken from reference TRBV5-1 and TRBJ1-2): KAGVTQTPRYLIKTRGQQVTLSCSPISGHRSVSWYQQTPGQGLQFLFEYFSETQRNKGNFPGRFSGRQFSNSRSEMNVSTLELGDSALYLCASSLDGDYGYTFGSGTRLTVV.

The rearrangement joins TRBV4-1 to TRBJ1-2; D is perhaps TRBD1 (5 bases). Germline loops: CDR1 MGHRA, CDR2 YSYEKL. V lost 0 bases and J lost 4, with 9 bases in between. This CDR3 region has 14 residues. CDR3 nucleotide sequence: TGCGCCAGCAGCCAAGATCAGGGTTCCTATGGCTACACCTTC. Translated, it gives CASSQDQGSYGYTF.

The chain couples TRBV27 to TRBJ2-7; 11 bases match TRBD1. CDR3 length: 14 amino acids. The germline V gene has CDR1 MNHEY and CDR2 SMNVEV (reference sequence). V shed 5 bases and J 0 bases; nucleotides not matched to a gene: 0. The CDR3 DNA reads TGTGCCAGCAGTGGACAGGGGGCCTCCTACGAGCAGTACTTC. The encoded protein is CASSGQGASYEQYF.

The chain uses TRBV29-1 and TRBJ1-4; the D gene is possibly TRBD1 (6 bases). Looked up from germline, CDR1 is SQVTM and CDR2 is ANQGSEA. The CDR3 is 12 residues long. V lost 4 bases and J 5 bases, leaving 8 bases between the germline ends. CDR3 sequence reads: CSVARGNEKLFF. DNA for the CDR3: TGCAGCGTTGCCAGGGGAAATGAAAAACTGTTTTTT.

The CDR3 bases are TGTGCCAGCAGTAAAGGGGAATTGGGGAGAAACACCATATATTTT. Translation: CASSKGELGRNTIYF. The chain employs TRBV6-6 and TRBJ1-3, with D possibly being TRBD1 (5 bases). Germline V CDR1 and CDR2: MNHNY, SVGAGI (reference sequence). The V gene lost 5 bases and the J gene lost 5 bases, with 16 bases spanning the gap. The CDR3 is 15 amino acids.